Listed below are T cell receptor beta chains from one sample, sequenced in a study of blood T cell repertoires in COVID-19. Sequencing was performed with immunoSEQ multiplex PCR; in TCRdb, only in-frame clones are kept and a portion is missing. This table holds roughly 200,000 clones, roughly 84% found once. Sequencing was done on a sample of PBMCs or T cells enriched from blood (not recorded which). All receptors come from a man aged 25 to 40 in a cohort exposed to, infected with or recovered from COVID-19 (not recorded which). Each CDR3 is given with its conserved first and last residue. D genes are given only for firm matches. Rows may omit the clone size; those that give it use once, few, many or a size class.

clone size	V gene	D gene	J gene	CDR3 DNA	CDR3 protein
few	TRBV6-6	TRBD2	TRBJ2-3	TGTGCCAGCAGCCAACCGGGGCGGGAGCCAGATACGCAGTATTTT	CASSQPGREPDTQYF
few	TRBV2	-	TRBJ2-5	TGTGCCAGCAGTGAAGCGCTTCGTAAAGTAGGGGCCCAGTACTTC	CASSEALRKVGAQYF
-	TRBV3-1/TRBV3-2	-	TRBJ2-1	TGTGCCAGCAGCCCAGCGGGTAGCTTGGACAATGAGCAGTTCTTC	CASSPAGSLDNEQFF
-	TRBV5-1	TRBD1	TRBJ2-2	TGCGCCAGCAGCTTACAGGGGGCTACTAACGGGGAGCTGTTTTTT	CASSLQGATNGELFF
-	TRBV19	TRBD2	TRBJ2-1	TGTGCCAGGGAAGTAGGACTAGCGGGAGGTACGAGTCGTAATGAGCAGTTCTTC	CAREVGLAGGTSRNEQFF
-	TRBV5-1	-	TRBJ1-2	TGCGCCAGCCGGAGAGGCACGGCCGGAACTAACTATGGCTACACCTTC	CASRRGTAGTNYGYTF
-	TRBV7-2	-	TRBJ2-5	TGTGCCAGCAGCTTAGATACGGGGTACCAAGAGACCCAGTACTTC	CASSLDTGYQETQYF
-	TRBV4-3	TRBD1	TRBJ2-7	TGCGCCAGCAGCTCCAGGACAGGGGGCCACGAGCAGTACTTC	CASSSRTGGHEQYF
-	TRBV28	-	TRBJ1-1	TGTGCCAGCCGCCGGGTCGGATTTGGGAACACTGAAGCTTTCTTT	CASRRVGFGNTEAFF
-	TRBV5-1	-	TRBJ2-1	TGCGCCAGCAGCCTGACAGTCAATGAGCAGTTCTTC	CASSLTVNEQFF
-	TRBV4-1	TRBD1	TRBJ1-4	TGCGCCAGCAGCCAAGAGGAAGGGGGCCCTAATGAAAAACTGTTTTTT	CASSQEEGGPNEKLFF
-	TRBV19	-	TRBJ2-6	TGTGCCAGTAGTATTAAGGGGTTCTCTGGGGCCAACGTCCTGACTTTC	CASSIKGFSGANVLTF
once	TRBV19	TRBD1	TRBJ2-5	TGTGCCAGTAGTCCCGGGACAGCGGAGACCCAGTACTTC	CASSPGTAETQYF
-	TRBV14	-	TRBJ1-1	TGTGCCAGCAGCGCAGGGGAGGGCACTGAAGCTTTCTTT	CASSAGEGTEAFF
-	TRBV7-2	TRBD1	TRBJ2-1	TGTGCCAGCAGCTTAACGACGCTGGACAGGTTCCAGGTTGAGCAGTTCTTC	CASSLTTLDRFQVEQFF
-	TRBV5-6	-	TRBJ1-5	TGTGCCAGCAGCGGTCAGGGTCTTGGACAGCCCCAGCATTTT	CASSGQGLGQPQHF
-	TRBV19	TRBD1	TRBJ2-7	TGTGCCAGTAGTCCTAGGGACAGAACCTACGAGCAGTACTTC	CASSPRDRTYEQYF
-	TRBV24-1	TRBD1	TRBJ2-2	TGTGCCACCAGGGGCCGGGACAGGGAGGCCGGGGAGCTGTTTTTT	CATRGRDREAGELFF
-	TRBV5-1	TRBD2	TRBJ2-7	TGCGCCAGCAGTTTGCTACCCACTAGCGGGGGACTTTGGGAGCAGTACTTC	CASSLLPTSGGLWEQYF
few	TRBV5-6	TRBD2	TRBJ2-7	TGTGCCAGCAGCGCCGGGACTAGCGGGAGGAGGAGGGGATACGAGCAGTACTTC	CASSAGTSGRRRGYEQYF
-	TRBV14	-	TRBJ1-4	TGTGCCAGCAGCCAAGGGCGGATCAATGAAAAACTGTTTTTT	CASSQGRINEKLFF
-	TRBV6-5	TRBD2	TRBJ2-3	TGTGCCAGCAGTTTGGGACTAGCCGGAGATACGCAGTATTTT	CASSLGLAGDTQYF
-	TRBV2	TRBD2	TRBJ2-7	TGTGCCAGCAGTGATCTTAGCGGGAACTACGAGCAGTACTTC	CASSDLSGNYEQYF
-	TRBV4-1	-	TRBJ2-4	TGCGCCAGCAGCCCCAGCGCCGCGATGAGAAGCAAAAACATTCAGTACTTC	CASSPSAAMRSKNIQYF
-	TRBV2	TRBD1	TRBJ2-7	TGTGCCAGCAGTGTAAGGGACAGGGGCGTATACGAGCAGTACTTC	CASSVRDRGVYEQYF
-	TRBV21-1	-	TRBJ2-1	TGTGCCAGCAGCAACCTCAACAGGGGCTCCTACAATGAGCAGTTCTTC	CASSNLNRGSYNEQFF
-	TRBV15	-	TRBJ1-3	TGTGCCACCAGCAGAGAGATAAACAGGGTTAATGGAAACACCATATATTTT	CATSREINRVNGNTIYF
-	TRBV9	TRBD2	TRBJ2-3	TGTGCCAGCAGCGCAACTAGCGGGAGTCCCACAGATACGCAGTATTTT	CASSATSGSPTDTQYF